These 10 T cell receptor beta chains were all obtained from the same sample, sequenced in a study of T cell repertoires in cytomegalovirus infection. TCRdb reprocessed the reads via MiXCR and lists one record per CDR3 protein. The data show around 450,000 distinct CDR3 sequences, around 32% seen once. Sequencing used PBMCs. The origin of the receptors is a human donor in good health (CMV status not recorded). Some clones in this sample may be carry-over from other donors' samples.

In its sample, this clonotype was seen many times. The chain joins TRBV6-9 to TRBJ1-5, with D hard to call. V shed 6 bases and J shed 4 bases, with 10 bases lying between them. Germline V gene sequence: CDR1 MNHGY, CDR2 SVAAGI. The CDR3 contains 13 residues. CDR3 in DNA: TGTGCCAGCAGCCCAAAAAGGAATCAGCCCCAGCATTTT. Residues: CASSPKRNQPQHF.

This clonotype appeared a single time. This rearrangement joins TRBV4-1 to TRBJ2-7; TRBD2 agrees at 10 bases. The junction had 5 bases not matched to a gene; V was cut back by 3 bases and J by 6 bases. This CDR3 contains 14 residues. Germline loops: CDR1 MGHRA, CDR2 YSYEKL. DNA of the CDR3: TGCGCCAGCAGCCATCCGCGGACTAGCGGCGAGCAGTACTTC. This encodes CASSHPRTSGEQYF.

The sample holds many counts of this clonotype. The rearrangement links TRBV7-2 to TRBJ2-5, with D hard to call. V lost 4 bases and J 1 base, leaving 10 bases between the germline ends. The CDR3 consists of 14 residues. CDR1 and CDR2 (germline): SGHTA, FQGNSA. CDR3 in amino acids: CASSSPAGQETQYF. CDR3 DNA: TGTGCCAGCAGCTCCCCCGCTGGCCAAGAGACCCAGTACTTC. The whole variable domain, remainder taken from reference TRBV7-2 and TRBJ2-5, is GAGVSQSPSNKVTEKGKDVELRCDPISGHTALYWYRQSLGQGLEFLIYFQGNSAPDKSGLPSDRFSAERTGGSVSTLTIQRTQQEDSAVYLCASSSPAGQETQYFGPGTRLLVL.

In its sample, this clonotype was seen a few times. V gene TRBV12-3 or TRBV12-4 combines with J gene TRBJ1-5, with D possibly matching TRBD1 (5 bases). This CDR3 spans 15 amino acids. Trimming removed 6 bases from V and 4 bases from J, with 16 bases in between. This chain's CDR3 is CASRPATGDNQPQHF. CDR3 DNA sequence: TGTGCCAGCAGACCCGCAACAGGAGATAATCAGCCCCAGCATTTT.

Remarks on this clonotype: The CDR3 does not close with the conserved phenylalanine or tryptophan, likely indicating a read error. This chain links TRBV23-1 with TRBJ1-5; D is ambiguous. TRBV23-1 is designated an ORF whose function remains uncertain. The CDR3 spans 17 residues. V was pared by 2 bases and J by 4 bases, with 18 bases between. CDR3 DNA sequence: TGCGCCAGCAGTCAACCCGGGAGGAGGGCGGAAAATCAGCCCCAGCATTTG. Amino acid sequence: CASSQPGRRAENQPQHL.

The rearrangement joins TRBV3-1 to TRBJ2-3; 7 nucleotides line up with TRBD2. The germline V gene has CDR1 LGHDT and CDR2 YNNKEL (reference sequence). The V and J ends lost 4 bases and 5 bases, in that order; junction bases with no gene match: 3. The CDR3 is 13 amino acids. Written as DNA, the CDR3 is TGTGCCAGCAGCCGGACGGGGGGAGATACGCAGTATTTT. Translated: CASSRTGGDTQYF.

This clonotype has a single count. CDR3 nucleotides: TGTGCCAGCAGCTTATGGATGGTCTCCTACAATGAGCAGTTCTTC. Its translation is CASSLWMVSYNEQFF. The chain joins TRBV11-2 to TRBJ2-1; no clear D. V gave up 2 bases and J gave up 0 bases, with 8 bases separating them. Germline CDR1 reads SGHAT; CDR2 reads FQNNGV. The CDR3 totals 15 residues.

This CDR3 reads CASSPPGRDLHNEQFF. CDR3 bases: TGTGCCAGCAGCCCCCCCGGCCGGGACCTTCACAATGAGCAGTTCTTC. This chain uses TRBV7-2 with TRBJ2-1; D is possibly TRBD1 or TRBD2 (5 bases each). The germline V and J ends were trimmed by 5 bases and 5 bases, with 19 bases remaining between them. Germline-derived CDR1 and CDR2 are SGHTA and FQGNSA. This CDR3 is built from 16 residues.

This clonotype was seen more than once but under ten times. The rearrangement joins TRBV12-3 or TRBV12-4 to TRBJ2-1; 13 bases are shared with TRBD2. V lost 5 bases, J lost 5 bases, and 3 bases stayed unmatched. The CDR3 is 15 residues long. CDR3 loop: CASSTSGGANNEQFF. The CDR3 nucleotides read TGTGCCAGCAGTACTAGCGGGGGGGCCAACAATGAGCAGTTCTTC.

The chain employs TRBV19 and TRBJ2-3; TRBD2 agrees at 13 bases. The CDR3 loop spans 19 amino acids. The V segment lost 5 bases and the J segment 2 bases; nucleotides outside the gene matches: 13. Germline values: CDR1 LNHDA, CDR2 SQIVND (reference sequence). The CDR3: CASSLGLAGTSTPTDTQYF. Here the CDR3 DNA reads TGTGCCAGTAGTTTGGGACTAGCGGGGACCAGTACCCCCACAGATACGCAGTATTTT.